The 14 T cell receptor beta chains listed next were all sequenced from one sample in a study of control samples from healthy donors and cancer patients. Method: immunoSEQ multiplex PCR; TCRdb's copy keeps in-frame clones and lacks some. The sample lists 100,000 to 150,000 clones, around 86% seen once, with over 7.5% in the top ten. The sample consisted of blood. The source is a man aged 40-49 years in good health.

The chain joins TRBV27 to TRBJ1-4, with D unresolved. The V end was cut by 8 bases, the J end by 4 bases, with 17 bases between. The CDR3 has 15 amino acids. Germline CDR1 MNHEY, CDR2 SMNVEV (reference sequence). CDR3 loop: CASRPWGGSNEKLFF. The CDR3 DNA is TGTGCCAGCCGACCCTGGGGAGGCAGTAATGAAAAACTGTTTTTT.

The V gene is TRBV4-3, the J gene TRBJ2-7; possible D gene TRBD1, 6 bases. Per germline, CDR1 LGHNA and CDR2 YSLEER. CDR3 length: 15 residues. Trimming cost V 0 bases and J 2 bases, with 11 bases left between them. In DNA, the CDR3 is TGCGCCAGCAGCCAAGATCGGACAGTCGCCTACGAGCAGTACTTC. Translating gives CASSQDRTVAYEQYF.

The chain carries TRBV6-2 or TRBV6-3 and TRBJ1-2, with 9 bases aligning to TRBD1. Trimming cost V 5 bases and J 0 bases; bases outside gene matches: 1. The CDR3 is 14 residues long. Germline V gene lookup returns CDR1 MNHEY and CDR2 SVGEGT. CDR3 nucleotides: TGTGCCAGCAGTCGGACAGGGGCTAACTATGGCTACACCTTC. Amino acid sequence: CASSRTGANYGYTF.

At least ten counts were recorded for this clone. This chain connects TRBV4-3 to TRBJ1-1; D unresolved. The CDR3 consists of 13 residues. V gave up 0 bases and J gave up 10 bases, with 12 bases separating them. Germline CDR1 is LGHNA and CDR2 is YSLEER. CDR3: CASSQDLGRRAFF. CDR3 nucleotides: TGCGCCAGCAGCCAAGATCTGGGAAGGAGAGCTTTCTTT.

The CDR3 DNA reads as TGTGCCAGCAGCCTGGACAGGGTTAACACCGGGGAGCTGTTTTTT. Residues: CASSLDRVNTGELFF. The chain has TRBV3-1 (or the pseudogene TRBV3-2) and TRBJ2-2; TRBD1 matches at 8 bases. Per germline, CDR1 LGHDT and CDR2 YNNKEL (reference sequence). Trimming removed 4 bases from V and 2 bases from J; junction bases left unmatched: 3. The CDR3 spans 15 residues.

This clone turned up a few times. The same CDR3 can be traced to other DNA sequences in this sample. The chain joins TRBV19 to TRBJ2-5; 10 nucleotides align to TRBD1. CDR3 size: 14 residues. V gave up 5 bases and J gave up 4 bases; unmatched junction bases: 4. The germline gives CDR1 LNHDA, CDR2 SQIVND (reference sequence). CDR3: CASSRDRGLETQYF. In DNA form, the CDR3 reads TGTGCCAGTAGTCGGGACAGGGGTTTAGAGACCCAGTACTTC. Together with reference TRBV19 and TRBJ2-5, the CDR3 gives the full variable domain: DGGITQSPKYLFRKEGQNVTLSCEQNLNHDAMYWYRQDPGQGLRLIYYSQIVNDFQKGDIAEGYSVSREKKESFPLTVTSAQKNPTAFYLCASSRDRGLETQYFGPGTRLLVL.

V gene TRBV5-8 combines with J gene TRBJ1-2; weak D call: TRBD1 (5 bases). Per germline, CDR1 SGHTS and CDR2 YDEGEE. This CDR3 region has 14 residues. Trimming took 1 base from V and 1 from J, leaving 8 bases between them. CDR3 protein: CASSLPGYNYGYTF. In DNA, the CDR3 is TGTGCCAGCAGCTTGCCAGGGTATAACTATGGCTACACCTTC.

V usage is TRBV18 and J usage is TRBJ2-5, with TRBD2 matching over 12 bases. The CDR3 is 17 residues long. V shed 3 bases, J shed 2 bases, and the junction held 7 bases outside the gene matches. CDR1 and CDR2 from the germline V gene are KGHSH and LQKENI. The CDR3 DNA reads TGTGCCAGCTCACCCAGACTAGCGGGGGAGAGACAAGAGACCCAGTACTTC. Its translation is CASSPRLAGERQETQYF.

The CDR3 DNA follows: TGTGCCAGCAGCCCGGGACGAGCAGATACGCAGTATTTT. Translation gives CASSPGRADTQYF. This sequence joins TRBV7-8 and TRBJ2-3; D is perhaps TRBD1 or TRBD2 (5 bases each). Germline CDR1 is SGHVS and CDR2 is FQNEAQ. This CDR3 region has 13 residues. The V and J ends lost 5 bases and 4 bases respectively, with 10 bases between them.

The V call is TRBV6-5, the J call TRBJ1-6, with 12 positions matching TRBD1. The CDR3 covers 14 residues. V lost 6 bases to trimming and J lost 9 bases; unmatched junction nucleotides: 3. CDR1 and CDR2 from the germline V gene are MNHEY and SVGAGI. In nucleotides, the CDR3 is TGTGCCAGCAGCTGGGACAGGGGGCTTTCACCCCTCCACTTT. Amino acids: CASSWDRGLSPLHF.

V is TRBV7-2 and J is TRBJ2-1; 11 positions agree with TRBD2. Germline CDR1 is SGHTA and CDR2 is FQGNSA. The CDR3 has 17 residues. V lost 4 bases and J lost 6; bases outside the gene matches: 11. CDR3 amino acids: CASSSPLAGGYPNEQFF. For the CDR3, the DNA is TGTGCCAGCAGCTCTCCTCTAGCGGGGGGATACCCCAATGAGCAGTTCTTC.

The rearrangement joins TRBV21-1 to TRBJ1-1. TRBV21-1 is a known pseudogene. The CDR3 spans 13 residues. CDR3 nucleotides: TGTGCCAGCAGCAAAACGGCGTGGGGTGAAGCTTTCTTT. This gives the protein CASSKTAWGEAFF.

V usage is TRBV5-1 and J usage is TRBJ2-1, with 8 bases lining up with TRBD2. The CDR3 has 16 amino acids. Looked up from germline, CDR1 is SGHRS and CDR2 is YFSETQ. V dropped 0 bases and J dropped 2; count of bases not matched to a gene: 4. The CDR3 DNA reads TGCGCCAGCAGCTTGGAGGCGCGGGGGGCCTACAATGAGCAGTTCTTC. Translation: CASSLEARGAYNEQFF.

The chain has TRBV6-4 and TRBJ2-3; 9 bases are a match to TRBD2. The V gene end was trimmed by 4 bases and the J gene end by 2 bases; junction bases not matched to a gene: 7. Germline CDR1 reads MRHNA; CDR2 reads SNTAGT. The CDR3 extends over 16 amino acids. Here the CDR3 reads CASSAAAGGFTDTQYF. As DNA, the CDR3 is TGTGCCAGCAGTGCGGCAGCGGGGGGCTTCACAGATACGCAGTATTTT.